The T cell receptor beta chain described here comes from a study of long-term antiretroviral therapy in people with HIV. Broader study findings: Adherence to ART, viral resistance and therapy changes lacked any data. Post-ART diversity increased but stayed below transplant donor controls.

At survey level, the immunoSEQ assay was run in its v3.0 version. Measured with immunoSEQ multiplex PCR; TCRdb has only the in-frame clones, and not every one. Here the sample spans more than 20,000 clones, around 76% being singletons. V was shortened by 2 bases and J by 3 bases, with 20 bases between the two germline ends. Germline loops: CDR1 SGDLS, CDR2 YYNGEE. The CDR3 totals 18 residues. As for this clone: Antigen unknown.

Until DNA extraction, the samples held between about 1-10 million cryopreserved PBMC. This clonotype was sampled from a woman aged 40 to 50 with HIV. The chain couples TRBV9 to TRBJ2-2; D call uncertain. Sample: unsorted PBMCs, taken 1.7 to 1.8 years before starting antiretroviral therapy. CDR3 in amino acids: CASSVRPRGRLDTGELFF. CDR3 nucleotides: TGTGCCAGCAGCGTGAGACCTCGTGGAAGGCTGGACACCGGGGAGCTGTTTTTT.